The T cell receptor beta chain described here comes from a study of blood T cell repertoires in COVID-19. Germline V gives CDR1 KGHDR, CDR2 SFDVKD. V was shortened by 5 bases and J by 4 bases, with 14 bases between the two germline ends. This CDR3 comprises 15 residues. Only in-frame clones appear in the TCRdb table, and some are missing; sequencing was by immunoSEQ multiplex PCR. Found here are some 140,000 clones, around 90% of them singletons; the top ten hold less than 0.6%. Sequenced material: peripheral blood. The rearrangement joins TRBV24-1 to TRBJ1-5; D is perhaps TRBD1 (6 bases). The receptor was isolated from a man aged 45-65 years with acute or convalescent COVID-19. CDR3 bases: TGTGCCACCAGTGTCGGGGGGGGGCCTAATCAGCCCCAGCATTTT. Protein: CATSVGGGPNQPQHF.